These 2 T cell receptor beta chains share one sample of origin, sequenced in a study of response to subunit inactivated influenza vaccine. TCRdb reprocessed the RT-PCR reads with MiXCR, giving one entry per CDR3 protein. The data hold 710,000 or so distinct CDR3 sequences, with 15% to 17% observed a single time. This specimen consisted of PBMCs from blood, obtained about 12 days after vaccination. These receptors all stem from a man aged 50-60 years who received an inactivated influenza vaccine.

The V call is TRBV10-2, the J call TRBJ1-1, with D perhaps matching TRBD1 (5 bases). The V and J ends lost 1 base and 7 bases respectively, with 13 bases between them. The CDR3 contains 14 residues. Germline V gene sequence: CDR1 WSHSY, CDR2 SAAADI. The CDR3, as DNA: TGCGCCAGCAGTGAGTTCCGGGGGACCGGTGAAGCTTTCTTT. Translating it yields CASSEFRGTGEAFF.

The table lists this clonotype with a few counts. The chain links TRBV27 to TRBJ2-3; D uncertain. The length of the CDR3 is 14 residues. Looked up from germline, CDR1 is MNHEY and CDR2 is SMNVEV (reference sequence). The V end was cut by 5 bases, the J end by 5 bases, with 14 bases between. The CDR3 DNA sequence: TGTGCCAGCAGTCCGTCCGGATGGGGAGATACGCAGTATTTT. This encodes CASSPSGWGDTQYF.